Presented here are 9 T cell receptor beta chains from one specimen sequenced in a study of blood T cells in healthy people across ages. A sample-barcoded 5' primer and a J-beta primer mix were used in a second PCR of about 7 to 12 cycles. One entry per CDR3 protein results from TCRdb running MiXCR on the 5' RACE reads. Seen here are 550,000 to 800,000 distinct CDR3 sequences, under 25% observed once, and the top ten hold approximately 3.6%. The sample comprised blood. The source is an older man in good health.

In its sample, this clonotype was seen a few times. V is TRBV6-5 and J is TRBJ2-1; 8 bases line up with TRBD2. Germline lookup yields CDR1 MNHEY and CDR2 SVGAGI. V shed 1 base, J shed 9 bases, and the junction held 8 bases outside the gene matches. The CDR3 covers 15 residues. The CDR3 sequence: CASSYLPSGFIEQFF. The DNA of the CDR3 is TGTGCCAGCAGTTACTTACCTAGCGGGTTTATTGAGCAGTTCTTC.

In this sample, this clonotype turned up a few times. This clone may be a read error of a much larger clone one base away. The chain employs TRBV9 and TRBJ2-5, with D unclear. The DNA end is a closer match to TRBJ2-1, so the J assignment may be wrong. This CDR3 spans 14 amino acids. Germline loops: CDR1 SGDLS, CDR2 YYNGEE. In DNA form, the CDR3 reads TGTGCCGGCAGCGTAGGTGATAGCAGGAATGAGCAGTTCTTC. As protein: CAGSVGDSRNEQFF.

The V and J genes are TRBV28 and TRBJ2-5; TRBD2 matches at 12 bases. The J call is in doubt because the DNA end fits TRBJ2-7 better. The CDR3 is made up of 15 amino acids. Germline assignment: CDR1 MDHEN and CDR2 SYDVKM. CDR3 in amino acids: CASSPTSGRPGEQYF. The CDR3 DNA is TGTGCCAGCAGCCCAACTAGCGGGAGGCCAGGCGAGCAGTACTTC.

This clonotype came up many times. This chain joins TRBV3-1 and TRBJ2-5; D unclear. CDR3 length: 14 residues. CDR1 is LGHDT, CDR2 YNNKEL, per germline (reference sequence). Trimming pared 1 base from V and 5 bases from J, leaving 11 bases between. Here the CDR3 reads CASSQGSPEETQYF. The CDR3 bases are TGTGCCAGCAGCCAAGGGTCCCCCGAGGAGACCCAGTACTTC.

This clonotype was seen a handful of times. The chain uses TRBV3-1 and TRBJ2-1; D gene ambiguous. The CDR3 runs 14 residues. Trimming pared 0 bases from V and 8 bases from J, leaving 11 bases between. Looked up from germline, CDR1 is LGHDT and CDR2 is YNNKEL (reference sequence). This CDR3 reads CASSQEYPSDEQFF. As DNA, the CDR3 is TGTGCCAGCAGCCAAGAATACCCGAGCGATGAGCAGTTCTTC.

This clonotype was recorded at least ten times. J is TRBJ2-3 and V is TRBV20-1; TRBD2 agrees at 12 bases. This CDR3 is built from 15 residues. Trimming took 6 bases from V and 2 from J; bases not matched to a gene: 6. Looked up from germline, CDR1 is DFQATT and CDR2 is SNEGSKA (reference sequence). The DNA for the CDR3 is TGCAGTGCACCCGGACTAGCGGGATACACAGATACGCAGTATTTT. Encoded protein: CSAPGLAGYTDTQYF.

This clonotype was observed a few times. The chain recombines TRBV20-1 with TRBJ2-5; 13 bases map to TRBD2. With V trimmed by 6 bases and J by 5 bases, 9 bases remained unmatched. CDR1 and CDR2 (germline): DFQATT, SNEGSKA (reference sequence). The CDR3 has 15 amino acids. CDR3 loop: CSAITSGRAEETQYF. CDR3 sequence (DNA): TGCAGTGCAATTACTAGCGGGAGGGCCGAGGAGACCCAGTACTTC.

The chain recombines TRBV20-1 with TRBJ1-1, with 9 bases identical to TRBD1. V lost 5 bases, J lost 3 bases, and 7 bases stayed unmatched. Germline CDR1 DFQATT, CDR2 SNEGSKA (reference sequence). This CDR3 spans 14 amino acids. The CDR3 here is CSAHGQGIDTEAFF. The CDR3 DNA follows: TGCAGTGCTCACGGACAGGGGATAGACACTGAAGCTTTCTTT.

The chain links TRBV15 to TRBJ2-5, with D perhaps TRBD2 (6 bases). There are 16 residues in the CDR3. The V end was cut by 2 bases, the J end by 5 bases, with 18 bases between. CDR1 is LNHNV, CDR2 YYDKDF, per germline (reference sequence). In nucleotides, the CDR3 is TGTGCCACCAGCAGATTAGCGGAAGGGCCTGTGGAGACCCAGTACTTC. Protein product: CATSRLAEGPVETQYF.